This T cell receptor (beta chain) was found in a study of identical twins. This clonotype has a handful of counts. Antigen specificity is unknown. Donors uniformly comprised healthy Caucasians. Broader study findings: A partial confounding effect on zero-insertion analyses could come from invariant MAIT and iNKT cells.

Unmatched junction bases numbered 8, after V lost 2 bases and J lost 0 bases. This CDR3 has 17 residues. Germline V gene lookup returns CDR1 MNHEY and CDR2 SVGAGI. Unique molecular identifiers were present on the cDNA, and a universal primer site came from template switching. TCRdb reprocessed the 5' RACE reads with MiXCR, giving one entry per CDR3 protein. This table has hundreds of thousands of distinct CDR3 sequences, more than 9% appearing once. In addition, the sample was reused for a study of yellow fever vaccine responses in identical twins. That investigation notes: Vaccine T cell responses of twins reportedly seemed partly convergent and partly personalized.

The chain employs TRBV6-5 and TRBJ2-7; TRBD1 agrees at 9 bases. This TCR was recovered from a woman aged 18-29 years in good health. Specimen: PBMCs. The CDR3 loop is CASSYVLGQGASYEQYF. The DNA for the CDR3 is TGTGCCAGCAGTTACGTCTTGGGACAGGGAGCCTCCTACGAGCAGTACTTC.